One T cell receptor beta chain is described in this entry. Its antigen target is currently unknown. The record has no base qualities; no much larger clone is one base away. The data belong to a study of T cell repertoires in cytomegalovirus infection (dated by TCRdb to between 2018 and 2021). About the full investigation: Because public TCR beta signatures pointed to carriage of CMV infection together with the matching HLA type, the HLA type of each donor mattered for the analysis. Overall study outcomes, separate from this receptor: Cumulative frequency of public TCR beta family members discriminated carriers of CMV infection plus the relevant HLA type in this cohort and an independent roughly 320-donor cohort. The ex vivo response was dominated by HLA-C-restricted CMV-specific TCR beta clonotypes, which also provided the single most frequent clonotype in two of eight donors.

The sequencer was an Illumina HiSeq 1500. Using fastp trimming at Q25 and MiXCR clonotype assembly, TCRdb reanalyzed the public sequencing data and kept in-frame beta chains. Rows with a matching CDR3 protein are joined into one entry that keeps the most common DNA and genes. For this sample the table gives around 330,000 distinct CDR3 sequences, of which roughly 15% were detected only once. Of the sample, around 12% is held by the ten largest clones. From cysteine to phenylalanine, the CDR3 is 16 amino acids long. Here the CDR3 DNA is all that survives: 48 bases in frame from base 1. From V the trimming removes 5 bases and from J it removes 7 bases, while the gene matches leave 12 bases of the junction unaccounted for.

Sequenced material: PBMCs. The rearranged segments are TRBV12-3 or TRBV12-4 and TRBJ2-1; 9 central bases correspond to TRBD2. This sequence was found in a human donor in good health (CMV status not recorded). Some clones in this sample may be carry-over from other donors' samples. The CDR3: CASSPPAGGPGNEQFF. The DNA sequence is given as TGTGCCAGCAGTCCCCCCGCGGGGGGGCCCGGGAATGAGCAGTTCTTC.